Below, 26 T cell receptor beta chains from the same sample are listed, as sequenced in a study of T cell clonotyping in hematopoietic cell transplantation. Produced via immunoSEQ multiplex PCR; TCRdb's table is partial and in-frame only. The data show about 11,000 clones, with around 93% seen just once and 0.79% held by the top ten. Sequenced: peripheral blood mononuclear cells. The receptors were sampled from a woman between 45 and 65 years old in good health. Some clones in this sample may be carry-over from other donors' samples.

V gene TRBV11-2 combines with J gene TRBJ2-3, with D possibly matching TRBD2 (6 bases). The V and J ends lost 5 bases and 2 bases respectively, with 11 bases between them. CDR1 SGHAT and CDR2 FQNNGV come from the germline V gene. The CDR3 runs 14 residues. The CDR3 reads CASSRDFDTDTQYF. In DNA form, the CDR3 reads TGTGCCAGCAGCCGGGACTTTGACACAGATACGCAGTATTTT.

This sequence joins TRBV28 and TRBJ1-2; D remains ambiguous. The CDR3 is made up of 14 amino acids. V gave up 4 bases and J gave up 4 bases, with 13 bases separating them. CDR1 and CDR2 (germline): MDHEN, SYDVKM. DNA of the CDR3: TGTGCCAGCAGTTCCCAGGACTTACCCTATGGCTACACCTTC. This translates into CASSSQDLPYGYTF.

V and J are TRBV7-3 and TRBJ1-1; D gene uncertain. V was clipped by 6 bases and J by 1 base, with 9 bases between them. The CDR3 consists of 13 residues. From germline, CDR1 is SGHTA and CDR2 FQGTGA. CDR3 sequence reads: CASREDWNTEAFF. The CDR3 nucleotides are TGTGCCAGCAGAGAGGACTGGAACACTGAAGCTTTCTTT.

The chain uses TRBV5-5 and TRBJ1-1; 9 bases align to TRBD1. The germline gives CDR1 SGHKS, CDR2 YYEKEE (reference sequence). This CDR3 comprises 13 residues. V lost 6 bases to trimming and J lost 9 bases; unmatched junction nucleotides: 9. The CDR3: CASKSGTGTKAFF. CDR3 nucleotides: TGTGCCAGCAAATCCGGGACAGGGACAAAAGCTTTCTTT. The variable domain in full, completed from reference TRBV5-5 and TRBJ1-1, reads DAGVTQSPTHLIKTRGQQVTLRCSPISGHKSVSWYQQVLGQGPQFIFQYYEKEERGRGNFPDRFSARQFPNYSSELNVNALLLGDSALYLCASKSGTGTKAFFGQGTRLTVV.

This chain uses TRBV28 with TRBJ1-5, with D possibly TRBD1 on 5 matching bases. The length of the CDR3 is 16 residues. V lost 6 bases and J 2 bases, leaving 17 bases between the germline ends. Germline V gene sequence: CDR1 MDHEN, CDR2 SYDVKM. The CDR3, as DNA: TGTGCCAGCAGGCACTTAAGGGGCTGGGGCAATCAGCCCCAGCATTTT. Encoded protein: CASRHLRGWGNQPQHF. Looking up the rest from reference TRBV28 and TRBJ1-5 gives the full variable domain: DVKVTQSSRYLVKRTGEKVFLECVQDMDHENMFWYRQDPGLGLRLIYFSYDVKMKEKGDIPEGYSVSREKKERFSLILESASTNQTSMYLCASRHLRGWGNQPQHFGDGTRLSIL.

The CDR3 DNA reads TGTGCCAGCAGCACACAAGCAACGGACCTCTACAATGAGCAGTTCTTC. Translating it yields CASSTQATDLYNEQFF. The V gene is TRBV9, the J gene TRBJ2-1; D call uncertain. Germline CDR1 is SGDLS and CDR2 is YYNGEE. The CDR3 is 16 amino acids. The germline V and J ends were trimmed by 4 bases and 3 bases, with 17 bases remaining between them.

The CDR3 sequence: CASSVGTMYQETQYF. In nucleotides, the CDR3 is TGTGCCAGCAGCGTAGGGACGATGTACCAAGAGACCCAGTACTTC. The rearrangement uses TRBV9 and TRBJ2-5; D remains unclear. The CDR3 consists of 15 residues. CDR1 and CDR2 from the germline V gene are SGDLS and YYNGEE. V was pared by 0 bases and J by 0 bases, with 9 bases between.

The chain is built from TRBV27 and TRBJ2-1; D might be TRBD2 (6 bases). V was pared by 3 bases and J by 10 bases, with 19 bases between. The CDR3 contains 15 residues. Germline lookup yields CDR1 MNHEY and CDR2 SMNVEV (reference sequence). The CDR3 DNA is TGTGCCAGCAGTTTCCCGGGACTTGCCCGGGGAGAGCAGTTCTTC. The encoded protein is CASSFPGLARGEQFF.

V and J are TRBV7-2 and TRBJ1-2; TRBD1 agrees at 8 bases. V shed 3 bases, J shed 4 bases, and the junction held 7 bases outside the gene matches. This CDR3 has 15 residues. The germline V gene encodes CDR1 SGHTA and CDR2 FQGNSA. The CDR3, as DNA: TGTGCCAGCAGCTTGAGTACAGGGGGAATCTATGGCTACACCTTC. It translates to CASSLSTGGIYGYTF.

The rearrangement joins TRBV9 to TRBJ1-1; D not resolved. V was pared by 0 bases and J by 6 bases, with 15 bases between. The germline V gene encodes CDR1 SGDLS and CDR2 YYNGEE. CDR3 length equals 15 residues. The CDR3 coding sequence is TGTGCCAGCAGCGTAGTTCGGGGTGATTACGCTGAAGCTTTCTTT. This sequence encodes CASSVVRGDYAEAFF.

The chain couples TRBV27 to TRBJ2-7; the D gene is possibly TRBD2 (7 bases). CDR3 length equals 15 residues. V lost 8 bases, J lost 2 bases, and 19 bases lay in between. Germline V CDR1 and CDR2: MNHEY, SMNVEV (reference sequence). CDR3 sequence (DNA): TGTGCCAGCCGACGGTCTCGGGGGGCCGCCTACGAGCAGTACTTC. The encoded protein is CASRRSRGAAYEQYF.

The CDR3 here is CASSVDQGGTEAFF. The CDR3, as DNA: TGTGCCAGCAGCGTAGACCAGGGAGGGACTGAAGCTTTCTTT. The chain combines TRBV9 with TRBJ1-1, with a tentative D call TRBD1 (5 bases). The CDR3 extends over 14 amino acids. In germline, CDR1 is SGDLS, CDR2 YYNGEE. V lost 0 bases, J lost 5 bases, and 11 bases lay in between. Based on the CDR3 plus reference TRBV9 and TRBJ1-1, the full variable domain is DSGVTQTPKHLITATGQRVTLRCSPRSGDLSVYWYQQSLDQGLQFLIQYYNGEERAKGNILERFSAQQFPDLHSELNLSSLELGDSALYFCASSVDQGGTEAFFGQGTRLTVV.

V gene TRBV18 combines with J gene TRBJ1-1; D is undetermined. The CDR3 contains 14 residues. Germline CDR1 reads KGHSH; CDR2 reads LQKENI. The ends were cut back, 4 bases at V and 2 bases at J, with 11 bases in the middle. In DNA, the CDR3 is TGTGCCAGCTCACGTTCGTCGAGTAACACTGAAGCTTTCTTT. Its translation is CASSRSSSNTEAFF.

V gene TRBV19 combines with J gene TRBJ1-1, with D perhaps matching TRBD1 (5 bases). Germline CDR1 LNHDA, CDR2 SQIVND (reference sequence). CDR3 size: 14 residues. V lost 7 bases and J lost 5, with 17 bases in between. Here the CDR3 reads CASTLTGGGTEAFF. Here the CDR3 DNA reads TGTGCCAGTACTCTCACAGGAGGAGGGACTGAAGCTTTCTTT.

This chain connects TRBV7-2 to TRBJ2-3; possibly TRBD2 for D (6 bases). The CDR3 sequence is 14 residues long. Germline values: CDR1 SGHTA, CDR2 FQGNSA. The ends were cut back, 2 bases at V and 3 bases at J, with 9 bases in the middle. In DNA, the CDR3 is TGTGCCAGCAGCTTAATACTAGCTACAGATACGCAGTATTTT. Translation gives CASSLILATDTQYF.

This chain uses TRBV7-6 with TRBJ1-4; the match to TRBD1 covers 10 bases. V lost 3 bases and J lost 8; bases outside the gene matches: 12. Germline V lookup: CDR1 SGHVS, CDR2 FNYEAQ. The CDR3 spans 17 residues. The CDR3 DNA reads TGTGCCAGCAGCTTTGCGGGACAGGGGCCCTCCTGGGAAAAACTGTTTTTT. As protein: CASSFAGQGPSWEKLFF.

J is TRBJ2-7 and V is TRBV5-1, with 8 bases identical to TRBD1. Germline trimming cut 2 bases from V and 5 bases from J; bases unmatched to any gene: 6. This CDR3 is built from 14 residues. Per the germline V gene, CDR1 is SGHRS and CDR2 is YFSETQ. CDR3 sequence: CASSLGQGVNEQYF. CDR3 nucleotide sequence: TGCGCCAGCAGCTTAGGACAGGGAGTGAACGAGCAGTACTTC.

The genes are TRBV4-2 and TRBJ1-5, with TRBD1 matching 7 bases. This CDR3 has 16 amino acids. Trimming removed 1 base from V and 3 bases from J; junction bases left unmatched: 6. Per germline, CDR1 LGHNA and CDR2 YNFKEQ. The CDR3 sequence: CASSQGQGYLNQPQHF. DNA for the CDR3: TGTGCCAGCAGCCAAGGACAGGGTTATCTCAATCAGCCCCAGCATTTT.

V and J are TRBV5-4 and TRBJ2-5; no reliable D call. Germline V gene data show CDR1 as SGHNT and CDR2 as YYREEE (reference sequence). With 0 bases removed from V and 3 bases from J, the gap between germline ends came to 12 bases. CDR3 length: 15 amino acids. CDR3 DNA: TGTGCCAGCAGCTTGGCTCGGCGGCAGAAAGAGACCCAGTACTTC. This encodes CASSLARRQKETQYF.

The chain employs TRBV28 and TRBJ1-1; TRBD1 agrees at 8 bases. The CDR3 covers 14 residues. Germline V gene lookup returns CDR1 MDHEN and CDR2 SYDVKM. Trimming at V came to 6 bases and at J to 7 bases, leaving 10 bases not matched to a gene. CDR3: CASRILQGAHEAFF. The DNA for the CDR3 is TGTGCCAGCAGGATCCTGCAGGGGGCGCATGAAGCTTTCTTT.

This chain joins TRBV7-2 and TRBJ1-5, with D perhaps matching TRBD1 (6 bases). The CDR3 extends over 16 amino acids. V dropped 5 bases and J dropped 4 bases, with 18 bases sitting between them. Germline CDR1 and CDR2: SGHTA and FQGNSA. The CDR3 DNA reads TGTGCCAGCAGCCCCCGGCCCACAGGGATTAATCAGCCCCAGCATTTT. Protein sequence: CASSPRPTGINQPQHF.

This chain links TRBV7-8 with TRBJ1-1, with 8 bases identical to TRBD1. Losses at the gene ends were 0 bases for V and 6 bases for J; bases not matched to a gene: 6. The germline V gene encodes CDR1 SGHVS and CDR2 FQNEAQ. This CDR3 comprises 15 residues. CDR3 bases: TGTGCCAGCAGCTTAGCCTCGGACAGGGCGTCTGAAGCTTTCTTT. As protein: CASSLASDRASEAFF.

In DNA, the CDR3 is TGCGCCAGCAGCTTAGACGTCGGATCTGGAAACACCATATATTTT. It translates to CASSLDVGSGNTIYF. The gene calls are TRBV5-1 and TRBJ1-3; unclear D gene. The germline CDR1 and CDR2 sequences are SGHRS and YFSETQ. Trimming took off 2 bases at V and 1 base at J, with 10 bases between the two ends. CDR3 length: 15 residues. The entire variable domain, with the rest obtained from reference TRBV5-1 and TRBJ1-3, is as follows: KAGVTQTPRYLIKTRGQQVTLSCSPISGHRSVSWYQQTPGQGLQFLFEYFSETQRNKGNFPGRFSGRQFSNSRSEMNVSTLELGDSALYLCASSLDVGSGNTIYFGEGSWLTVV.

This sequence joins TRBV7-2 and TRBJ1-5; TRBD1 agrees at 7 bases. The germline V gene has CDR1 SGHTA and CDR2 FQGNSA. The CDR3 consists of 15 residues. V shed 1 base and J 6 bases; nucleotides not matched to a gene: 6. Written as DNA, the CDR3 is TGTGCCAGCAGCTTAGGACAGGGCTTCAGTCAGCCCCAGCATTTT. As protein: CASSLGQGFSQPQHF.

The CDR3 DNA is TGTGCCAGCTCACGGTCCGGAATTAACTCTGGAAACACCATATATTTT. Protein sequence: CASSRSGINSGNTIYF. The V gene is TRBV18, the J gene TRBJ1-3, with D hard to call. CDR3 size: 16 residues. Germline assignment: CDR1 KGHSH and CDR2 LQKENI. V lost 4 bases to trimming and J lost 0 bases, with 13 bases between them.

The V gene is TRBV6-5, the J gene TRBJ1-4; D not certain. This CDR3 has 13 amino acids. V lost 5 bases and J lost 6, with 10 bases in between. Germline V lookup: CDR1 MNHEY, CDR2 SVGAGI. The CDR3 is CASSAYQDEKLFF. The DNA of the CDR3 is TGTGCCAGCAGTGCCTACCAAGATGAAAAACTGTTTTTT.